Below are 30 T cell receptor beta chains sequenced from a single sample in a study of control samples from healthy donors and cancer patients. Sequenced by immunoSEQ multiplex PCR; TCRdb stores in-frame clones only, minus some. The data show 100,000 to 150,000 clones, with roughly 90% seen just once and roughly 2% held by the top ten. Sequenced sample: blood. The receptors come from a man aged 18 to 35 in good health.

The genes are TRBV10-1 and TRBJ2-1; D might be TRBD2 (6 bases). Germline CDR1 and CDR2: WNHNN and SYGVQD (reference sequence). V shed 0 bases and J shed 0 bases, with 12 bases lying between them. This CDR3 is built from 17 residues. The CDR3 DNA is TGCGCCAGCAGTGAGTCGAGGCGGGGTAGCTCCTACAATGAGCAGTTCTTC. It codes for CASSESRRGSSYNEQFF.

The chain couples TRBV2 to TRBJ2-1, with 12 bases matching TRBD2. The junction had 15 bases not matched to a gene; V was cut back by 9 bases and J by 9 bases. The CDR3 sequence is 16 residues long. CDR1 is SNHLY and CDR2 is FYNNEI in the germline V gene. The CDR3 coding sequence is TGTGCCAGAAATCGACTAGCGGGAGCTTATAGGGGTGAGCAGTTCTTC. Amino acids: CARNRLAGAYRGEQFF.

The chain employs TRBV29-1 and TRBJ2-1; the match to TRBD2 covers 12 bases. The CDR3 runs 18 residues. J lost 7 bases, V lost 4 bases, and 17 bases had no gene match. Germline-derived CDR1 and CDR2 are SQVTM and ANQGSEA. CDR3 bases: TGCAGCGTTGTTGTGCGGGGGCCGACTAGCGGGGGCACAAATGAGCAGTTCTTC. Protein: CSVVVRGPTSGGTNEQFF.

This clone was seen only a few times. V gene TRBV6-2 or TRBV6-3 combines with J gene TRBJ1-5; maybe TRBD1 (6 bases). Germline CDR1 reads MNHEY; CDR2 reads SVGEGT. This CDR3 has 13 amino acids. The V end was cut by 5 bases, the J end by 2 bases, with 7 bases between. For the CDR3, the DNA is TGTGCCAGCAGTCGGACAGGCAATCAGCCCCAGCATTTT. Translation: CASSRTGNQPQHF.

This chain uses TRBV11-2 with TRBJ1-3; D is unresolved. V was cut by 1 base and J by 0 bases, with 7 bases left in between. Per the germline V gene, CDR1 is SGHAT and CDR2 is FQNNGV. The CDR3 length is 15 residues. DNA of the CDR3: TGTGCCAGCAGCTTAGGGCAGCTCTCTGGAAACACCATATATTTT. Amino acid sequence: CASSLGQLSGNTIYF.

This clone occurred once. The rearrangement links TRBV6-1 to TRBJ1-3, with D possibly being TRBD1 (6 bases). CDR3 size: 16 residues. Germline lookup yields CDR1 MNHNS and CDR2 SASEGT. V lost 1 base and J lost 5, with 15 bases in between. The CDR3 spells CASSEGSGGARNTIYF. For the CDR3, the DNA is TGTGCCAGCAGTGAAGGGTCTGGGGGCGCGAGAAACACCATATATTTT.

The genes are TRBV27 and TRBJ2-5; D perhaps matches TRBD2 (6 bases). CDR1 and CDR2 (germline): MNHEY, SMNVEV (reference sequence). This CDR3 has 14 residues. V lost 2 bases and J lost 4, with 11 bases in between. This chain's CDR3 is CASSLGGGTETQYF. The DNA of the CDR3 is TGTGCCAGCAGTTTAGGAGGAGGGACAGAGACCCAGTACTTC.

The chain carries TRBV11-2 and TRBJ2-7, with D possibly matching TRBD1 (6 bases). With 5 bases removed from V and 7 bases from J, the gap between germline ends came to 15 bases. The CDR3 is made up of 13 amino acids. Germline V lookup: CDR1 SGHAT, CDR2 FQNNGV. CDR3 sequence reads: CASSAPGVEEQYF. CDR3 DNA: TGTGCCAGCAGCGCGCCAGGGGTGGAGGAGCAGTACTTC.

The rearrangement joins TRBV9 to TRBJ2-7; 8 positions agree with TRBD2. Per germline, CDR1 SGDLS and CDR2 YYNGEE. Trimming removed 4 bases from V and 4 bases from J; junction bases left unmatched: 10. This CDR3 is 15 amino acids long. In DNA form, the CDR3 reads TGTGCCAGCAGCCGTCGGAGCGGGGGAAGTTACGAGCAGTACTTC. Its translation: CASSRRSGGSYEQYF.

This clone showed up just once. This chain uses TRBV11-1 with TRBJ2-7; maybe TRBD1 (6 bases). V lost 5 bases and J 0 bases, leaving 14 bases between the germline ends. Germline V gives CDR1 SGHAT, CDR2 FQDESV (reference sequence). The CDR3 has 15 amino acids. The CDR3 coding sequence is TGTGCCAGCAGCCATCCCACAGGGTTCTCCTACGAGCAGTACTTC. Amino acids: CASSHPTGFSYEQYF. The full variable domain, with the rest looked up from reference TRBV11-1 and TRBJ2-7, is EAEVAQSPRYKITEKSQAVAFWCDPISGHATLYWYRQILGQGPELLVQFQDESVVDDSQLPKDRFSAERLKGVDSTLKIQPAELGDSAMYLCASSHPTGFSYEQYFGPGTRLTVT.

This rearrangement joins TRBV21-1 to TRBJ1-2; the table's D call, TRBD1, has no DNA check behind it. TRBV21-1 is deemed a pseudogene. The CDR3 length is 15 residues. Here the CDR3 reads CASSKGKGGPYGYTF. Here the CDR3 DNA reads TGTGCCAGCAGCAAAGGAAAAGGGGGTCCCTATGGCTACACCTTC.

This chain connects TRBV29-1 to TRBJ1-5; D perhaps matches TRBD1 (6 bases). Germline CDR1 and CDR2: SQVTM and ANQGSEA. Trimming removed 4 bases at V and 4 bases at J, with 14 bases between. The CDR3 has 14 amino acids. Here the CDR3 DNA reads TGCAGCGTTGTATCGGACAGCCTTAATCAGCCCCAGCATTTT. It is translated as CSVVSDSLNQPQHF.

CDR3 in DNA: TGTGCCAGCAGCCTGGGGGACAGAACCTCCTATGGCTACACCTTC. It specifies CASSLGDRTSYGYTF. This rearrangement joins TRBV5-6 to TRBJ1-2; 7 bases agree with TRBD1. Germline-derived CDR1 and CDR2 are SGHDT and YYEEEE. Trimming removed 4 bases from V and 4 bases from J; junction bases left unmatched: 10. CDR3 size: 15 residues.

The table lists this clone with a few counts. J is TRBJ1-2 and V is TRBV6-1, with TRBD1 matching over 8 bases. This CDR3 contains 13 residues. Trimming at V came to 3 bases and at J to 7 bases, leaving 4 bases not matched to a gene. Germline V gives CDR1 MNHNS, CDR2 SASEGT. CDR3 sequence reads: CASSEDRAAGYTF. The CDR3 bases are TGTGCCAGCAGTGAGGACAGGGCGGCTGGCTACACCTTC.

The CDR3 DNA reads as TGTGCCAGCAGCTTTCCGGGGCTAGCGGGAGCTGGGGGCATCTACGAGCAGTACTTC. It yields the protein CASSFPGLAGAGGIYEQYF. This rearrangement joins TRBV28 to TRBJ2-7, with 10 bases matching TRBD2. V lost 6 bases to trimming and J lost 3 bases; unmatched junction nucleotides: 20. Germline V gene lookup returns CDR1 MDHEN and CDR2 SYDVKM. The CDR3 loop spans 19 amino acids.

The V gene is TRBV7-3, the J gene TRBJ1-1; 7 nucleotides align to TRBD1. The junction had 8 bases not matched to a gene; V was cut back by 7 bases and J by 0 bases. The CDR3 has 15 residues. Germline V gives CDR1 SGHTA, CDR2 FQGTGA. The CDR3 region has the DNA TGTGCCAGCACCAAAATGGGACAGTTGAACACTGAAGCTTTCTTT. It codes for CASTKMGQLNTEAFF.

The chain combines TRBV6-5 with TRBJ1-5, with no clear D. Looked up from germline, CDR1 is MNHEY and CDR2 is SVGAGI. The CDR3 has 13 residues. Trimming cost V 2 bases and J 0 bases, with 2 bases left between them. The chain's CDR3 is CASSYDSNQPQHF. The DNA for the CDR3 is TGTGCCAGCAGTTACGATAGCAATCAGCCCCAGCATTTT.

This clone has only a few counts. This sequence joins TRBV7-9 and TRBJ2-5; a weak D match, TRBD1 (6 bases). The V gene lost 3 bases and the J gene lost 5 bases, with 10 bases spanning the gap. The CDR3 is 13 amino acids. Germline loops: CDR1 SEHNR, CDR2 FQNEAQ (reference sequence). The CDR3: CASSLGAAETQYF. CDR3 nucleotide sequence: TGTGCCAGCAGCTTGGGGGCGGCGGAGACCCAGTACTTC.

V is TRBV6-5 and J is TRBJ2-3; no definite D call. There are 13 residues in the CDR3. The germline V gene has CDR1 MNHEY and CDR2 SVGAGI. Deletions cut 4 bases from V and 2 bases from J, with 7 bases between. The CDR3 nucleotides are TGTGCCAGCAGTTGGAGTAACACAGATACGCAGTATTTT. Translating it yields CASSWSNTDTQYF.

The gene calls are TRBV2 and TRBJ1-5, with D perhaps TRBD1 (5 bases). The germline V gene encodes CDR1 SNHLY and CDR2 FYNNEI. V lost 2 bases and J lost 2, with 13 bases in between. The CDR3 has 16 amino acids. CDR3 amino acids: CASSERRQGGNQPQHF. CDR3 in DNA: TGTGCCAGCAGTGAAAGGCGGCAGGGCGGCAATCAGCCCCAGCATTTT.

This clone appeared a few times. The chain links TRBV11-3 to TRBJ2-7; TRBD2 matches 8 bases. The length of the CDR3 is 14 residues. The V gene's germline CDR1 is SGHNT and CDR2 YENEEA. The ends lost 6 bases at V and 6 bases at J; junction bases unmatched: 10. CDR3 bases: TGTGCCAGCAGTCCTCCCGGGACTAGTTCCGAGCAGTACTTC. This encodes CASSPPGTSSEQYF.

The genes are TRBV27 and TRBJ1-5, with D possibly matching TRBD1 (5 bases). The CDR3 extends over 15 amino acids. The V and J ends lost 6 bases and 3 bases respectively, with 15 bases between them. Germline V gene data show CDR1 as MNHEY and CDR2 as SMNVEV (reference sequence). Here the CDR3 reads CASSPRDSANQPQHF. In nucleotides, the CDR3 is TGTGCCAGCAGCCCGCGAGACAGTGCCAATCAGCCCCAGCATTTT.

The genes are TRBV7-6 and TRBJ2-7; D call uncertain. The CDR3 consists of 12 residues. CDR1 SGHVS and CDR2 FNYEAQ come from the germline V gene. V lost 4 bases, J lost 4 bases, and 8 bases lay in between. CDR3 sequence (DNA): TGTGCCAGCAGCTCGACCTCATACGAGCAGTACTTC. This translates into CASSSTSYEQYF.

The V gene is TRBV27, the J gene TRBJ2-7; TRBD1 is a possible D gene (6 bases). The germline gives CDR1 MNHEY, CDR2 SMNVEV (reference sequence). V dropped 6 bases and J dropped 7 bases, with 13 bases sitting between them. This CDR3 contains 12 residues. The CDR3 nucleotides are TGTGCCAGCAGCCGGGACACCGGGGAGCAGTACTTC. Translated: CASSRDTGEQYF.

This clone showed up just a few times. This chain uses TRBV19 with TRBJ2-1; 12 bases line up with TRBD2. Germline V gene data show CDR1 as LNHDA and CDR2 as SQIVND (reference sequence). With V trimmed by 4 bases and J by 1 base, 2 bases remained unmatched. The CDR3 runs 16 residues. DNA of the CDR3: TGTGCCAGTAGTAAAGGACTAGCGGGGTCCTACAATGAGCAGTTCTTC. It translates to CASSKGLAGSYNEQFF.

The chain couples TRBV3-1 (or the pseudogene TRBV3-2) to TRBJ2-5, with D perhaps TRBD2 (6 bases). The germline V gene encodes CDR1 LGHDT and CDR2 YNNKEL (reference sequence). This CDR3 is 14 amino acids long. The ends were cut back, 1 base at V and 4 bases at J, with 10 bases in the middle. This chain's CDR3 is CASSQGREPETQYF. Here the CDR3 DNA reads TGTGCCAGCAGCCAAGGACGGGAGCCAGAGACCCAGTACTTC.

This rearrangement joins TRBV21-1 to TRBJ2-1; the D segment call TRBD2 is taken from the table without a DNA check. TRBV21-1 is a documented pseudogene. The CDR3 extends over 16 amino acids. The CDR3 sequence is CASSKALRDSYNEQFF. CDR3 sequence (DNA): TGTGCCAGCAGCAAAGCGCTACGGGACTCTTACAATGAGCAGTTCTTC.

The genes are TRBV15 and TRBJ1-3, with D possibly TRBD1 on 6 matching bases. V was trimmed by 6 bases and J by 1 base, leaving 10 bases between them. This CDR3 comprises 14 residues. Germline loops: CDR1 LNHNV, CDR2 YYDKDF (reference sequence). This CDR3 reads CATRPTGSGNTIYF. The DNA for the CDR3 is TGTGCCACCAGACCAACAGGGTCTGGAAACACCATATATTTT.

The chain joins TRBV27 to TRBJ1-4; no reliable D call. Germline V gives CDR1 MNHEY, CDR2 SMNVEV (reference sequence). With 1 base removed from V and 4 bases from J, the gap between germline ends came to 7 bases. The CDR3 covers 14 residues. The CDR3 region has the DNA TGTGCCAGCAGTTTATACAGCTATAATGAAAAACTGTTTTTT. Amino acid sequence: CASSLYSYNEKLFF.

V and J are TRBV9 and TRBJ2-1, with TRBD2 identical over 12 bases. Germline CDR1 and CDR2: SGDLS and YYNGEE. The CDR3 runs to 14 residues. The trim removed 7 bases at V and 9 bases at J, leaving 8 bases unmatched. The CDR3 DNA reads TGTGCCAGCGGAAGACTAGCGGGAGTGACTGAGCAGTTCTTC. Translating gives CASGRLAGVTEQFF.